The next 16 T cell receptor beta chains were all read from a single sample in a study of T cells in Graves' hyperthyroidism and ophthalmopathy. TCR beta CDR3 region amplification was performed from RNA transcripts. Carried out on the TCR CDR3, a first-round RT-PCR used the HTBI primer set. In TCRdb, the multiplex PCR reads were re-called with MiXCR into one record per CDR3 protein. This table has 700,000 or so distinct CDR3 sequences, 15% to 20% appearing once. The material sequenced was blood. The source is a man younger than 35 with Graves' hyperthyroidism.

J is TRBJ1-5 and V is TRBV7-8; TRBD1 matches 8 bases. Trimming cost V 4 bases and J 1 base; bases outside gene matches: 6. Germline loops: CDR1 SGHVS, CDR2 FQNEAQ. The CDR3 sequence is 16 residues long. Written as DNA, the CDR3 is TGTGCCAGCAGCTCCTTACAGGGGGGAAGCAATCAGCCCCAGCATTTT. This codes for CASSSLQGGSNQPQHF.

This chain links TRBV30 with TRBJ2-1; a weak D match, TRBD2 (5 bases). From germline, CDR1 is GTSNPN and CDR2 SVGIG (reference sequence). Trimming removed 2 bases at V and 6 bases at J, with 8 bases between. CDR3 length: 12 residues. CDR3 amino acids: CAWSQSGNEQFF. CDR3 coding DNA: TGTGCCTGGAGTCAAAGCGGCAATGAGCAGTTCTTC.

J is TRBJ2-2 and V is TRBV6-5; the D call may be TRBD1 or TRBD2 (6 bases each). V lost 3 bases and J lost 0, with 11 bases in between. CDR1 and CDR2 from the germline V gene are MNHEY and SVGAGI. The CDR3 has 16 amino acids. Here the CDR3 DNA reads TGTGCCAGCAGTTATCTGAGGGGGGCGAACACCGGGGAGCTGTTTTTT. As protein: CASSYLRGANTGELFF.

This clonotype was observed a few times. The chain is built from TRBV10-3 and TRBJ1-5; the D gene is possibly TRBD1 (6 bases). From germline, CDR1 is ENHRY and CDR2 SYGVKD. Between the trimmed V and J ends, which lost 3 bases and 0 bases, there was a span of 9 bases. The CDR3 is made up of 15 amino acids. The CDR3, as DNA: TGTGCCATCAGTGAATGGGACACTAGCAATCAGCCCCAGCATTTT. Its translation is CAISEWDTSNQPQHF.

This clonotype appeared many times. This rearrangement joins TRBV5-1 to TRBJ1-1, with 10 bases lining up with TRBD1. The germline gives CDR1 SGHRS, CDR2 YFSETQ. The CDR3 length is 18 residues. The V and J ends lost 1 base and 0 bases, in that order; junction bases with no gene match: 9. DNA for the CDR3: TGCGCCAGCAGCTTGAAACCGGGACAGGGGACGATGAACACTGAAGCTTTCTTT. Translation gives CASSLKPGQGTMNTEAFF.

The V and J genes are TRBV13 and TRBJ2-7; D might be TRBD1 (6 bases). The CDR3 loop spans 16 amino acids. V gave up 0 bases and J gave up 3 bases, with 15 bases separating them. Germline V gene lookup returns CDR1 PRHDT and CDR2 FYEKMQ (reference sequence). The CDR3 is CASSLGAGRGNYEQYF. The CDR3 DNA sequence: TGTGCCAGCAGCTTAGGGGCGGGTAGGGGGAACTACGAGCAGTACTTC.

As regards this clonotype: Since a much larger clone is just one base distant, this may be a read error. J is TRBJ2-5 and V is TRBV12-3 or TRBV12-4; D may match TRBD1 or TRBD2 (6 bases each). The V gene lost 4 bases and the J gene lost 7 bases, with 13 bases spanning the gap. The CDR3 is made up of 13 amino acids. In DNA form, the CDR3 reads TGTGCCAGCAGTTGGGGGGCGCGGGGGACCCAGTACTTC. Translation: CASSWGARGTQYF.

The table lists this clonotype with many counts. The chain links TRBV5-6 to TRBJ2-3; 9 bases match TRBD2. The germline V gene has CDR1 SGHDT and CDR2 YYEEEE. The junction had 6 bases not matched to a gene; V was cut back by 4 bases and J by 3 bases. The CDR3 loop spans 15 amino acids. DNA for the CDR3: TGTGCCAGCAGCGCGACTAGCGGAAATACAGATACGCAGTATTTT. Residues: CASSATSGNTDTQYF.

Concerning this clonotype itself: This sequence may be a read error, since a much larger clone differs from it by one base. V and J are TRBV12-3 or TRBV12-4 and TRBJ2-3; TRBD2 aligns across 7 bases. The CDR3 is made up of 14 amino acids. The CDR3 DNA reads as TGTGCCAGCGATCCTAGCGGCCGCACAGATGCGCAGTATTTT. It codes for CASDPSGRTDAQYF.

In this sample, this clonotype turned up many times. The chain recombines TRBV27 with TRBJ2-7, with 9 bases aligning to TRBD1. J gave up 0 bases and V 2 bases, and 5 bases lay outside the gene matches. From germline, CDR1 is MNHEY and CDR2 SMNVEV (reference sequence). This CDR3 is 16 amino acids long. CDR3 nucleotide sequence: TGTGCCAGCAGTTTAGGGACAGGGACGAGCTCCTACGAGCAGTACTTC. It specifies CASSLGTGTSSYEQYF.

This clonotype was counted many times. The chain is built from TRBV28 and TRBJ2-7, with 8 bases lining up with TRBD1. CDR3 length: 15 residues. Germline loops: CDR1 MDHEN, CDR2 SYDVKM. With 4 bases clipped from V and 2 bases from J, the junction kept 7 bases outside the gene matches. The CDR3 DNA reads TGTGCCAGCAGTTCTCCGGGACAGGCTGCCTACGAGCAGTACTTC. Amino acids: CASSSPGQAAYEQYF.

The chain joins TRBV12-3 or TRBV12-4 to TRBJ2-7, with 8 bases aligning to TRBD2. The V and J ends lost 6 bases and 4 bases, in that order; junction bases with no gene match: 20. The CDR3 sequence is 18 residues long. Written as DNA, the CDR3 is TGTGCCAGCAGCCAAGGCCCAGCAGCGGGAGTCACCATTTACGAGCAGTACTTC. Residues: CASSQGPAAGVTIYEQYF.

This clonotype appeared a few times. A much larger clone lies a single base off, so this may be a read error. This rearrangement joins TRBV11-2 to TRBJ1-1, with D possibly being TRBD1 (5 bases). The CDR3 sequence is 14 residues long. Germline lookup yields CDR1 SGHAT and CDR2 FQNNGV. The CDR3 region has the DNA TGTGCCAGCAGCTTACAAGGGGTTTTAACTGGAGCTTTCTTT. As protein: CASSLQGVLTGAFF.

This clonotype has a handful of counts. This chain joins TRBV5-1 and TRBJ2-6; D ambiguous. Per germline, CDR1 SGHRS and CDR2 YFSETQ. V gave up 0 bases and J gave up 0 bases, with 16 bases separating them. The CDR3 consists of 19 residues. As DNA, the CDR3 is TGCGCCAGCAGCTTGGACGCTCGCCGGCTGGTCTCTGGGGCCAACGTCCTGACTTTC. Its translation is CASSLDARRLVSGANVLTF.

In its sample, this clonotype was seen many times. The chain combines TRBV20-1 with TRBJ1-1; D uncertain. The CDR3 has 15 residues. CDR1 and CDR2 (germline): DFQATT, SNEGSKA (reference sequence). Trimming shortened V by 0 bases and J by 1 base, and 12 bases separated the two germline ends. In DNA, the CDR3 is TGCAGTGCTAGAGATCCGTACCGAGGGAACACTGAAGCTTTCTTT. This sequence encodes CSARDPYRGNTEAFF.

The table lists this clonotype with a few counts. V is TRBV10-2 and J is TRBJ2-1; 9 nucleotides line up with TRBD1. Trimming cost V 7 bases and J 4 bases; bases outside gene matches: 5. The CDR3 sequence is 14 residues long. The V gene's germline CDR1 is WSHSY and CDR2 SAAADI. The CDR3 is CASTSGQGYNEQFF. The CDR3, as DNA: TGCGCCAGCACCTCGGGACAGGGATACAATGAGCAGTTCTTC.